Listed here are 21 T cell receptor beta chains from one sample, sequenced in a study of cytomegalovirus exposure and HLA in healthy donors. Assay used: immunoSEQ multiplex PCR; TCRdb lists only in-frame clones, some missing. This sample has some 180,000 clones, with roughly 77% found just once. Sequencing was done on a sample of PBMCs. These receptors came from a woman aged 30 to 39 in good health and CMV-seronegative.

This clone was detected many times. This chain uses TRBV5-1 with TRBJ2-2; tentatively, D is TRBD1 (6 bases). The CDR3 has 14 amino acids. With 5 bases removed from V and 6 bases from J, the gap between germline ends came to 14 bases. CDR1 SGHRS and CDR2 YFSETQ come from the germline V gene. The CDR3, as DNA: TGCGCCAGCAGTTCGAACAGGGACGCCGGGGAGCTGTTTTTT. Translated: CASSSNRDAGELFF.

In its sample, this clone was seen once. This rearrangement joins TRBV10-3 to TRBJ2-7, with 11 bases that match TRBD1. The CDR3 has 13 residues. V lost 2 bases to trimming and J lost 6 bases; unmatched junction nucleotides: 0. Germline V gene data show CDR1 as ENHRY and CDR2 as SYGVKD. Here the CDR3 reads CAISEGTGGEQYF. The CDR3 coding sequence is TGTGCCATCAGTGAGGGGACAGGGGGCGAGCAGTACTTC.

The chain recombines TRBV27 with TRBJ1-2; 9 bases match TRBD1. The CDR3 is 14 amino acids. Germline V gives CDR1 MNHEY, CDR2 SMNVEV (reference sequence). After removal of 10 bases from V and 8 bases from J, the junction contained 14 bases not matched to a gene. The CDR3 sequence is CATLPGQGFGGYTF. CDR3 sequence (DNA): TGTGCCACCCTACCGGGACAGGGCTTTGGGGGCTACACCTTC.

This clone appeared a single time. The V gene is TRBV5-1, the J gene TRBJ1-1, with D perhaps TRBD1 (6 bases). V dropped 5 bases and J dropped 3 bases, with 20 bases sitting between them. The CDR3 contains 16 residues. CDR1 is SGHRS, CDR2 YFSETQ, per germline. The CDR3 DNA reads as TGCGCCAGCAGGGCCGGGGACACTCTTACTGACACTGAAGCTTTCTTT. Protein product: CASRAGDTLTDTEAFF. Full variable domain (remainder filled in from reference TRBV5-1 and TRBJ1-1): KAGVTQTPRYLIKTRGQQVTLSCSPISGHRSVSWYQQTPGQGLQFLFEYFSETQRNKGNFPGRFSGRQFSNSRSEMNVSTLELGDSALYLCASRAGDTLTDTEAFFGQGTRLTVV.

The J gene is TRBJ1-1, the V gene TRBV7-6, with D possibly matching TRBD1 (5 bases). V lost 4 bases, J lost 5 bases, and 17 bases lay in between. Per germline, CDR1 SGHVS and CDR2 FNYEAQ. This CDR3 is built from 15 residues. The CDR3 reads CASSSLDTGRTEAFF. In DNA, the CDR3 is TGTGCCAGCAGCTCCCTGGACACCGGGAGGACTGAAGCTTTCTTT.

J is TRBJ2-5 and V is TRBV6-4; 10 bases match TRBD2. Germline V CDR1 and CDR2: MRHNA, SNTAGT. This CDR3 is 15 amino acids long. With 6 bases clipped from V and 4 bases from J, the junction kept 8 bases outside the gene matches. In nucleotides, the CDR3 is TGTGCCAGCAGCCCATCTAGCGGGGGTGGAGAGACCCAGTACTTC. It encodes CASSPSSGGGETQYF.

The V call is TRBV4-1, the J call TRBJ2-2, with D perhaps matching TRBD2 (5 bases). CDR3 size: 14 residues. The ends were cut back, 5 bases at V and 3 bases at J, with 10 bases in the middle. The germline gives CDR1 MGHRA, CDR2 YSYEKL. The CDR3 protein is CASSAMEDTGELFF. The CDR3 coding sequence is TGCGCCAGCAGCGCGATGGAGGACACCGGGGAGCTGTTTTTT.

The V gene is TRBV4-1, the J gene TRBJ2-7; TRBD2 matches 7 bases. The CDR3 is 15 residues long. Germline CDR1 reads MGHRA; CDR2 reads YSYEKL. Trimming took 1 base from V and 0 from J; bases not matched to a gene: 3. This CDR3 is CASSQVRGDSYEQYF. The CDR3 DNA reads as TGCGCCAGCAGCCAAGTCCGGGGGGACTCCTACGAGCAGTACTTC.

V gene TRBV18 combines with J gene TRBJ1-3; D unclear. The CDR3 runs 13 residues. Between the trimmed V and J ends, which lost 4 bases and 7 bases, there was a span of 11 bases. The germline V gene encodes CDR1 KGHSH and CDR2 LQKENI. The CDR3 coding sequence is TGTGCCAGCTCACTCGGACTGACGAACACCATATATTTT. This gives the protein CASSLGLTNTIYF.

This clone was seen once. The chain recombines TRBV15 with TRBJ2-2; D is unclear. CDR3 length: 14 amino acids. Per germline, CDR1 LNHNV and CDR2 YYDKDF (reference sequence). The V end was cut by 7 bases, the J end by 2 bases, with 11 bases between. CDR3: CATKARLNTGELFF. In nucleotides, the CDR3 is TGTGCCACCAAGGCCAGACTTAACACCGGGGAGCTGTTTTTT.

The V call is TRBV30, the J call TRBJ1-6, with D possibly TRBD1 on 5 matching bases. The CDR3 spans 13 residues. Per the germline V gene, CDR1 is GTSNPN and CDR2 is SVGIG (reference sequence). In DNA form, the CDR3 reads TGTGCTCAGAAGGGCAGGGTTAATTCACCCCTCCACTTT. It codes for CAQKGRVNSPLHF.

This sequence joins TRBV9 and TRBJ1-2; a weak D match, TRBD1 (5 bases). V lost 6 bases and J lost 5, with 17 bases in between. This CDR3 is 14 amino acids long. CDR1 is SGDLS and CDR2 is YYNGEE in the germline V gene. CDR3: CASTTLQANYGYTF. The CDR3 nucleotides are TGTGCCAGCACAACCCTACAGGCCAATTATGGCTACACCTTC.

The V gene is TRBV30, the J gene TRBJ2-1; 7 nucleotides align to TRBD2. CDR3 length: 13 residues. V lost 2 bases to trimming and J lost 12 bases; unmatched junction nucleotides: 10. Germline V gene lookup returns CDR1 GTSNPN and CDR2 SVGIG (reference sequence). CDR3 loop: CAWSTGTTGGQFF. Written as DNA, the CDR3 is TGTGCCTGGAGTACCGGGACTACCGGCGGGCAGTTCTTC.

This clone was seen only once. The J gene is TRBJ2-1, the V gene TRBV7-6; 7 bases map to TRBD1. This CDR3 region has 13 residues. The V and J ends lost 4 bases and 5 bases, in that order; junction bases with no gene match: 2. The V gene's germline CDR1 is SGHVS and CDR2 FNYEAQ. The CDR3 coding sequence is TGTGCCAGCAGCTGGGGACAGCACAATGAGCAGTTCTTC. Translating gives CASSWGQHNEQFF.

The rearrangement links TRBV30 to TRBJ1-5; D remains unclear. CDR1 is GTSNPN and CDR2 is SVGIG in the germline V gene (reference sequence). The CDR3 is made up of 13 amino acids. Trimming cost V 1 base and J 4 bases, with 8 bases left between them. This CDR3 is CAWSAGTNQPQHF. The CDR3 DNA is TGTGCCTGGAGTGCGGGTACTAATCAGCCCCAGCATTTT. The full variable domain, its missing parts supplied by reference TRBV30 and TRBJ1-5, is SQTIHQWPATLVQPVGSPLSLECTVEGTSNPNLYWYRQAAGRGLQLLFYSVGIGQISSEVPQNLSASRPQDRQFILSSKKLLLSDSGFYLCAWSAGTNQPQHFGDGTRLSIL.

The rearrangement uses TRBV29-1 and TRBJ2-7; D unresolved. V was clipped by 5 bases and J by 2 bases, with 7 bases between them. CDR3 size: 11 residues. CDR1 and CDR2 (germline): SQVTM, ANQGSEA. CDR3 region: CSVMRAYEQYF. The CDR3 DNA sequence: TGCAGCGTTATGAGAGCCTACGAGCAGTACTTC.

This sequence joins TRBV6-1 and TRBJ1-3; D ambiguous. Germline lookup yields CDR1 MNHNS and CDR2 SASEGT. The CDR3 is 16 residues long. Trimming took 1 base from V and 3 from J, leaving 13 bases between them. This CDR3 is CASSEGPRGGGNTIYF. The CDR3 DNA is TGTGCCAGCAGTGAAGGTCCCCGGGGTGGTGGAAACACCATATATTTT.

In its sample, this clone was seen once. The chain recombines TRBV6-5 with TRBJ2-6; a weak D match, TRBD1 (5 bases). The CDR3 consists of 15 residues. Trimming took off 6 bases at V and 1 base at J, with 10 bases between the two ends. Germline loops: CDR1 MNHEY, CDR2 SVGAGI. CDR3 nucleotide sequence: TGTGCCAGCAGCTATAGACAGTCTGGGGCCAACGTCCTGACTTTC. It codes for CASSYRQSGANVLTF.

The chain has TRBV21-1 and TRBJ1-4. TRBV21-1 is flagged as a pseudogene. The CDR3 totals 17 residues. The CDR3, as DNA: TGTGCCAGCAGCAAGTTTCCGTCCCTTGCAACTAATGAAAAACTGTTTTTT. It yields the protein CASSKFPSLATNEKLFF.

The rearrangement joins TRBV5-6 to TRBJ2-5; no reliable D call. There are 12 residues in the CDR3. V was clipped by 3 bases and J by 4 bases, with 7 bases between them. Germline V CDR1 and CDR2: SGHDT, YYEEEE. The CDR3 bases are TGTGCCAGCAGCTCTACCTTAGAGACCCAGTACTTC. Amino acids: CASSSTLETQYF.

This clone has just a few counts. The chain links TRBV7-6 to TRBJ2-3; the match to TRBD2 covers 7 bases. V lost 1 base to trimming and J lost 2 bases; unmatched junction nucleotides: 6. Germline assignment: CDR1 SGHVS and CDR2 FNYEAQ. The CDR3 runs 16 residues. The CDR3 DNA follows: TGTGCCAGCAGCTTAGGTCCAGCGGGAAACACAGATACGCAGTATTTT. The encoded protein is CASSLGPAGNTDTQYF. The whole variable domain, remainder taken from reference TRBV7-6 and TRBJ2-3, is GAGVSQSPRYKVTKRGQDVALRCDPISGHVSLYWYRQALGQGPEFLTYFNYEAQQDKSGLPNDRFSAERPEGSISTLTIQRTEQRDSAMYRCASSLGPAGNTDTQYFGPGTRLTVL.